A selection of T cell receptor beta chains follows, all from one sample in a study of cytomegalovirus exposure and HLA in healthy donors. Profiling relied on immunoSEQ multiplex PCR, and the TCRdb table lists in-frame clones only, not all of them. The data show 150,000 to 200,000 clones, with around 82% seen just once and approximately 2.5% held by the top ten. The sequencing sample was made of PBMCs. These receptors came from a man aged 55-75 years in good health and CMV-seronegative. Both conserved end residues are part of each CDR3. Fields, in order: CDR3 DNA, CDR3 protein, D gene, V gene, J gene, clone size. The D gene is left open where the match is weak. Not all rows give a size; the values are once, few, many and, for expanded clones, a class.

cdr3_nt: TGTGCCAGCAGCTTGGAACTAGCGGGGGGGCCAGAGACCCAGTACTTC
cdr3_aa: CASSLELAGGPETQYF
d_call: TRBD2
v_call: TRBV5-4
j_call: TRBJ2-5
clone_size: NA

cdr3_nt: TGTGCCAGTAGTATGCCAGGGCCATCACCCCTCCACTTT
cdr3_aa: CASSMPGPSPLHF
d_call: NA
v_call: TRBV19
j_call: TRBJ1-6
clone_size: NA

cdr3_nt: TGTGCCAGCAGCGGTGCGGCAGGAATTACTAGCGGGAGGCCTTACAATGAGCAGTTCTTC
cdr3_aa: CASSGAAGITSGRPYNEQFF
d_call: TRBD2
v_call: TRBV9
j_call: TRBJ2-1
clone_size: NA

cdr3_nt: TGCGCCAGCGGCTCAGCGGGGGCCGCGATTATCACAGATACGCAGTATTTT
cdr3_aa: CASGSAGAAIITDTQYF
d_call: TRBD2
v_call: TRBV5-1
j_call: TRBJ2-3
clone_size: NA

cdr3_nt: TGTGCCAGCAGCCATTCGGACAGCTTGGTGGAAAAACTGTTTTTT
cdr3_aa: CASSHSDSLVEKLFF
d_call: NA
v_call: TRBV14
j_call: TRBJ1-4
clone_size: few

cdr3_nt: TGTGCCAGCAGCCCCCGGACTAGCTTGGGCCAAGAGACCCAGTACTTC
cdr3_aa: CASSPRTSLGQETQYF
d_call: TRBD2
v_call: TRBV7-2
j_call: TRBJ2-5
clone_size: NA

cdr3_nt: TGTGCCAGCAGTTCCCGACTCGGCTCCTACAATGAGCAGTTCTTC
cdr3_aa: CASSSRLGSYNEQFF
d_call: NA
v_call: TRBV6-5
j_call: TRBJ2-1
clone_size: few

cdr3_nt: TGTGCCAGCAGCCTCGGGGAAACCGGGGAGCTGTTTTTT
cdr3_aa: CASSLGETGELFF
d_call: NA
v_call: TRBV7-9
j_call: TRBJ2-2
clone_size: NA

cdr3_nt: TGTGCCAGTAGTATTGGTAGCACTGAAGCTTTCTTT
cdr3_aa: CASSIGSTEAFF
d_call: NA
v_call: TRBV19
j_call: TRBJ1-1
clone_size: NA

cdr3_nt: TGTGCCATCAGTGAGTCGTCCAGGGGTGACGAGCAGTACTTC
cdr3_aa: CAISESSRGDEQYF
d_call: NA
v_call: TRBV10-3
j_call: TRBJ2-7
clone_size: NA

cdr3_nt: TGCGCCAGCAGCCCGGGGACAGGCCGAGTTCACTTT
cdr3_aa: CASSPGTGRVHF
d_call: TRBD1
v_call: TRBV5-1
j_call: TRBJ1-6
clone_size: NA

cdr3_nt: TGCGCCAGCAGCTTGGAGGGACACATTGTGGACATTCAGTACTTC
cdr3_aa: CASSLEGHIVDIQYF
d_call: NA
v_call: TRBV5-1
j_call: TRBJ2-4
clone_size: NA

cdr3_nt: TGTGCCAACAGCGTGAGTCGGGCAGATACGCAGTATTTT
cdr3_aa: CANSVSRADTQYF
d_call: NA
v_call: TRBV7-2
j_call: TRBJ2-3
clone_size: NA

cdr3_nt: TGCGCCAGCGGAACCGGGGGGATCTACGAGCAGTACTTC
cdr3_aa: CASGTGGIYEQYF
d_call: TRBD2
v_call: TRBV5-1
j_call: TRBJ2-7
clone_size: NA

cdr3_nt: TGTGCCAGCAGCTTGTTGGGACTAGCGGGGGGAAGGGAGACCCAGTACTTC
cdr3_aa: CASSLLGLAGGRETQYF
d_call: TRBD2
v_call: TRBV5-4
j_call: TRBJ2-5
clone_size: NA

cdr3_nt: TGTGCCAGCAGCTTTAAGCCCGGGGAGCTGTTTTTT
cdr3_aa: CASSFKPGELFF
d_call: NA
v_call: TRBV7-9
j_call: TRBJ2-2
clone_size: NA

cdr3_nt: TGTGCCAGCAGCTTAGCGCGGGATTTGGGGGAAAAACTGTTTTTT
cdr3_aa: CASSLARDLGEKLFF
d_call: NA
v_call: TRBV7-9
j_call: TRBJ1-4
clone_size: NA

cdr3_nt: TGTGCCTGGAGTGCTGGGGTGGCAGGGGGTCAGCCCCAGCATTTT
cdr3_aa: CAWSAGVAGGQPQHF
d_call: TRBD1
v_call: TRBV30
j_call: TRBJ1-5
clone_size: NA

cdr3_nt: TGCGCCAGCAGCTCCTTCGGACAGGTCCCCCGCGAAAATAATGAGCAGTTCTTC
cdr3_aa: CASSSFGQVPRENNEQFF
d_call: TRBD1
v_call: TRBV5-1
j_call: TRBJ2-1
clone_size: few

cdr3_nt: TGTGCCAGCTCACCGGGAACCGGGACAGGGAAACAGCCCCAGCATTTT
cdr3_aa: CASSPGTGTGKQPQHF
d_call: TRBD1
v_call: TRBV18
j_call: TRBJ1-5
clone_size: NA

cdr3_nt: TGTGCCAGCAGCGTAGAGCCGGACAGGGCTTTCTTT
cdr3_aa: CASSVEPDRAFF
d_call: TRBD1
v_call: TRBV9
j_call: TRBJ1-1
clone_size: NA

cdr3_nt: TGTGCCAGCAGTCGCGGGGAGAGACTCCTCCACTTT
cdr3_aa: CASSRGERLLHF
d_call: NA
v_call: TRBV2
j_call: TRBJ1-6
clone_size: NA

cdr3_nt: TGTGCCAGTACCACAGGTGGGACAGGGAAGAAAGCTTTCTTT
cdr3_aa: CASTTGGTGKKAFF
d_call: TRBD1
v_call: TRBV19
j_call: TRBJ1-1
clone_size: NA

cdr3_nt: TGTGCCAGCAGTGATCAGGGTAGCAATCAGCCCCAGAATTTT
cdr3_aa: CASSDQGSNQPQNF
d_call: NA
v_call: TRBV2
j_call: TRBJ1-5
clone_size: NA

cdr3_nt: TGTGCCAGCAGTGACTCTTCAGGGACTGAAGCTTTCTTT
cdr3_aa: CASSDSSGTEAFF
d_call: NA
v_call: TRBV6-4
j_call: TRBJ1-1
clone_size: few

cdr3_nt: TGCGCCAGCAGCTCCACCGGGACAGTGAACACCGGGGAGCTGTTTTTT
cdr3_aa: CASSSTGTVNTGELFF
d_call: TRBD1
v_call: TRBV5-1
j_call: TRBJ2-2
clone_size: NA

cdr3_nt: TGCAGCGTTGAGTTCCTAGCGGGAGGCCCAGATACGCAGTATTTT
cdr3_aa: CSVEFLAGGPDTQYF
d_call: TRBD2
v_call: TRBV29-1
j_call: TRBJ2-3
clone_size: once

cdr3_nt: TGTGCCAGCAGCAAAGGGGGCTCGGGCAATGAGCAGTTCTTC
cdr3_aa: CASSKGGSGNEQFF
d_call: TRBD1
v_call: TRBV28
j_call: TRBJ2-1
clone_size: NA

cdr3_nt: TGTGCCAGCAGTAGGGGGCCGAATAACTATGGCTACACCTTC
cdr3_aa: CASSRGPNNYGYTF
d_call: TRBD1
v_call: TRBV28
j_call: TRBJ1-2
clone_size: few

cdr3_nt: TGTGCCAGCAGGGCGGGCACTAACTATGGCTACACCTTC
cdr3_aa: CASRAGTNYGYTF
d_call: NA
v_call: TRBV27
j_call: TRBJ1-2
clone_size: NA

cdr3_nt: TGTGCCAGCAGCCATACAGGGGCCGTCGCAGATACGCAGTATTTT
cdr3_aa: CASSHTGAVADTQYF
d_call: TRBD1
v_call: TRBV7-9
j_call: TRBJ2-3
clone_size: NA

cdr3_nt: TGTGCCATCGGGGGGCGTGAAAAACTGTTTTTT
cdr3_aa: CAIGGREKLFF
d_call: NA
v_call: TRBV21-1
j_call: TRBJ1-4
clone_size: NA

cdr3_nt: TGCAGCGTAGGCGTAGCAAACTCCTACGAGCAGTACTTC
cdr3_aa: CSVGVANSYEQYF
d_call: NA
v_call: TRBV29-1
j_call: TRBJ2-7
clone_size: NA

cdr3_nt: TGTGCCAGCAGTGAAGGTATCGGGACAAGCTATGGCTACACCTTC
cdr3_aa: CASSEGIGTSYGYTF
d_call: NA
v_call: TRBV6-1
j_call: TRBJ1-2
clone_size: NA

cdr3_nt: TGTGCCAGCAGTCCCCAGGGGGCACTAGCCAAAAACATTCAGTACTTC
cdr3_aa: CASSPQGALAKNIQYF
d_call: TRBD1
v_call: TRBV28
j_call: TRBJ2-4
clone_size: NA

cdr3_nt: TGTGCCAGCAGGCAAGGGACAGGGAACCAAGAGACCCAGTACTTC
cdr3_aa: CASRQGTGNQETQYF
d_call: TRBD1
v_call: TRBV5-4
j_call: TRBJ2-5
clone_size: NA

cdr3_nt: TGCAGCGTTGAAACAGCCGATTTAAACTATGGCTACACCTTC
cdr3_aa: CSVETADLNYGYTF
d_call: NA
v_call: TRBV29-1
j_call: TRBJ1-2
clone_size: NA

cdr3_nt: TGTGCCAGCTCACCACCCGGGACAGGGAACACCGGGGAGCTGTTTTTT
cdr3_aa: CASSPPGTGNTGELFF
d_call: TRBD1
v_call: TRBV18
j_call: TRBJ2-2
clone_size: few

cdr3_nt: TGTGCCAGCAGTTACGGGGCAGACAATGAGCAGTTCTTC
cdr3_aa: CASSYGADNEQFF
d_call: NA
v_call: TRBV6-5
j_call: TRBJ2-1
clone_size: once

cdr3_nt: TGTGCCAGCAGCTTAGTCCACACGGGACTCAGGTTCTTC
cdr3_aa: CASSLVHTGLRFF
d_call: NA
v_call: TRBV7-2
j_call: TRBJ2-1
clone_size: NA

cdr3_nt: TGTGCTTCGAGAGTAGCGGCCACGTACCAAGAGACCCAGTACTTC
cdr3_aa: CASRVAATYQETQYF
d_call: NA
v_call: TRBV2
j_call: TRBJ2-5
clone_size: NA

cdr3_nt: TGTGCCAGCAGCCCCAAGTCCGGGACAGTCTTCACCCTCCACTTT
cdr3_aa: CASSPKSGTVFTLHF
d_call: TRBD1
v_call: TRBV7-9
j_call: TRBJ1-6
clone_size: NA

cdr3_nt: TGCGCCAGCAGCTTGGCCCCAGGGTCTGGAAACACCATATATTTT
cdr3_aa: CASSLAPGSGNTIYF
d_call: NA
v_call: TRBV5-1
j_call: TRBJ1-3
clone_size: NA

cdr3_nt: TGTGCCACCAGCAGAGATTTCGTGAACACTGAAGCTTTCTTT
cdr3_aa: CATSRDFVNTEAFF
d_call: NA
v_call: TRBV15
j_call: TRBJ1-1
clone_size: NA

cdr3_nt: TGCGCCAGCAGCCAAGAGACAGGTAGCAATCAGCCCCAGCATTTT
cdr3_aa: CASSQETGSNQPQHF
d_call: NA
v_call: TRBV4-3
j_call: TRBJ1-5
clone_size: NA